Reported below is one T cell receptor (beta chain). The data were obtained in a study of shared T cell receptors in the human thymus. Generated by immunoSEQ multiplex PCR, the TCRdb table keeps only in-frame clones and is missing some. The sample records 650,000 to 950,000 clones, 80% to 90% being singletons. This CDR3 has 17 residues. Germline values: CDR1 LGHNA, CDR2 YSLEER. The J segment lost 3 bases and the V segment lost 0 bases, leaving 1 base of the junction unmatched. Another study also made use of these data, one on human thymus T cells.

V is TRBV4-3 and J is TRBJ2-1; 14 bases map to TRBD2. The TCR sequence derives from a girl under three years old with a congenital heart defect. Sequenced sample: thymocytes. CDR3 residues: CASSQDGLAGGYNEQFF. The CDR3 coding sequence is TGCGCCAGCAGCCAAGATGGACTAGCGGGGGGCTACAATGAGCAGTTCTTC.